The clone carrying this T cell receptor beta chain was counted once. In the study's own analysis: Estimates of nucleated cell counts were drawn from the amplification of reference gene primers. Assay: immunoSEQ multiplex PCR; the TCRdb copy retains only in-frame clones and omits some. V and J calls and clone size come straight from that table; D and trimming were deduced from the DNA. Of 95,000 to 150,000 clones listed, about nine tenths are singletons. The data were obtained in a study of blood T cell repertoires in COVID-19. Study at large: Acute and convalescent COVID-19 specimens originated in the United States, Italy and Spain. PBMCs, B-cell-depleted T cells, or T cells provided the cDNA or gDNA that made up the material.

The source of this sequence is a man in his forties or fifties with acute or convalescent COVID-19. The specimen sequenced was peripheral blood.

The CDR3 DNA follows: TGTGCCAGCTCACCACGTGTTCGGGGATCTAACTATGGCTACACCTTC. Translated, it gives CASSPRVRGSNYGYTF. The chain couples TRBV18 to TRBJ1-2, with unresolved D. In germline, CDR1 is KGHSH, CDR2 LQKENI. The CDR3 runs to 16 residues. With 1 base removed from V and 0 bases from J, the gap between germline ends came to 12 bases.